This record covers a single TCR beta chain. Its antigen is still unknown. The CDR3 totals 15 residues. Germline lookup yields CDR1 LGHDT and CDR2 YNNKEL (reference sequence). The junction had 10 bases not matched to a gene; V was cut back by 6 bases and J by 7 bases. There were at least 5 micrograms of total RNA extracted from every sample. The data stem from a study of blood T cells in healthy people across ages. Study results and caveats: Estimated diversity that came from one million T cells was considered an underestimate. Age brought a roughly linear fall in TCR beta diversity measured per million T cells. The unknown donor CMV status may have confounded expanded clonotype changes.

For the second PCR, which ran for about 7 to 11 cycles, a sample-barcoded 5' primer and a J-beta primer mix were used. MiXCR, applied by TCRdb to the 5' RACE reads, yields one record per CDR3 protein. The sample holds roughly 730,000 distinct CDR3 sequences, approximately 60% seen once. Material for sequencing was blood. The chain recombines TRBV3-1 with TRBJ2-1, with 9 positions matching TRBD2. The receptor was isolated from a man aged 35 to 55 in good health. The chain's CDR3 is CASSPLSGSGNEQFF. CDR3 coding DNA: TGTGCCAGCAGTCCTCTTAGCGGGAGTGGGAATGAGCAGTTCTTC.